Listed here are 13 T cell receptor beta chains from one sample, sequenced in a study of T-cell memory formation after mild COVID-19. TCRdb reprocessed the 5' RACE reads via MiXCR and lists one record per CDR3 protein. The sample lists about 560,000 distinct CDR3 sequences, 15% to 20% occurring once. Material for sequencing was PBMCs or a T cell subset sorted from them (not recorded which). These receptors were taken from an adult woman who had mild COVID-19 (a few samples of this study predate the infection). Cell type and time point are not known.

This clonotype has a handful of counts. The chain combines TRBV2 with TRBJ2-1, with no clear D. Germline CDR1 reads SNHLY; CDR2 reads FYNNEI. V gave up 5 bases and J gave up 0 bases, with 11 bases separating them. The CDR3 is 15 amino acids. As DNA, the CDR3 is TGTGCCAGCAGTCCGACTGTCCGCTCCTACAATGAGCAGTTCTTC. Amino acids: CASSPTVRSYNEQFF.

CDR3 sequence reads: CASGWIYYEQYF. The CDR3 DNA sequence: TGTGCCAGCGGTTGGATCTACTACGAGCAGTACTTC. V and J are TRBV2 and TRBJ2-7; D gene uncertain. CDR1 and CDR2 (germline): SNHLY, FYNNEI. There are 12 residues in the CDR3. Trimming removed 8 bases at V and 3 bases at J, with 11 bases between.

V is TRBV2 and J is TRBJ1-3; tentative D call: TRBD1 (6 bases). The V gene lost 6 bases and the J gene lost 0 bases, with 12 bases spanning the gap. Germline V gives CDR1 SNHLY, CDR2 FYNNEI. The CDR3 length is 15 residues. This chain's CDR3 is CASRTTGFSGNTIYF. CDR3 nucleotide sequence: TGTGCCAGCAGGACTACAGGGTTCTCTGGAAACACCATATATTTT.

This clonotype was found many times. The chain uses TRBV7-2 and TRBJ2-7, with D tentatively TRBD1 or TRBD2 (6 bases each). Germline lookup yields CDR1 SGHTA and CDR2 FQGNSA. Trimming stripped 4 bases from V and 0 bases from J, with 13 bases between. This CDR3 is built from 15 residues. The CDR3 bases are TGTGCCAGCAGCTCGGTGGGGGGCAGCTCCTACGAGCAGTACTTC. It specifies CASSSVGGSSYEQYF.

The V call is TRBV20-1, the J call TRBJ2-3; D perhaps matches TRBD2 (6 bases). V gave up 1 base and J gave up 8 bases, with 28 bases separating them. There are 18 residues in the CDR3. Germline CDR1 reads DFQATT; CDR2 reads SNEGSKA (reference sequence). The CDR3 reads CSARGGLNRAGSDSTQYF. The CDR3, as DNA: TGCAGTGCTAGAGGAGGATTGAATAGAGCGGGCTCTGACAGTACGCAGTATTTT.

This clonotype was recorded a few times. The V and J genes are TRBV7-9 and TRBJ2-7; TRBD1 is a possible D gene (5 bases). The CDR3 sequence is 15 residues long. Germline loops: CDR1 SEHNR, CDR2 FQNEAQ (reference sequence). V was cut by 5 bases and J by 0 bases, with 14 bases left in between. The DNA for the CDR3 is TGTGCCAGCAGCCCAGGGAAGTGGGCCTCCTACGAGCAGTACTTC. This codes for CASSPGKWASYEQYF.

The chain employs TRBV27 and TRBJ1-1; D gene ambiguous. In germline, CDR1 is MNHEY, CDR2 SMNVEV (reference sequence). This CDR3 spans 14 amino acids. Between the trimmed V and J ends, which lost 1 base and 2 bases, there was a span of 8 bases. The CDR3 protein is CASSLLADNTEAFF. The DNA for the CDR3 is TGTGCCAGCAGTTTATTGGCAGATAACACTGAAGCTTTCTTT.

This clonotype showed up just a few times. The V and J genes are TRBV27 and TRBJ1-2; TRBD1 aligns across 8 bases. The CDR3 is made up of 18 amino acids. Germline lookup yields CDR1 MNHEY and CDR2 SMNVEV (reference sequence). Germline trimming cut 1 base from V and 4 bases from J; bases unmatched to any gene: 14. CDR3 protein: CASSLWGQAPSMGYGYTF. CDR3 coding DNA: TGTGCCAGCAGTTTATGGGGACAGGCACCGTCCATGGGCTATGGCTACACCTTC.

The chain combines TRBV9 with TRBJ2-7, with D possibly TRBD1 on 6 matching bases. The CDR3 is 18 amino acids. V lost 0 bases to trimming and J lost 2 bases, with 21 bases between them. Per germline, CDR1 SGDLS and CDR2 YYNGEE. Written as DNA, the CDR3 is TGTGCCAGCAGCGTAGGAAGTTGGGGGCGCAACGGACCCTACGAGCAGTACTTC. This translates into CASSVGSWGRNGPYEQYF.

V and J are TRBV7-6 and TRBJ1-1, with D possibly matching TRBD1 (6 bases). Germline assignment: CDR1 SGHVS and CDR2 FNYEAQ. V shed 1 base and J shed 1 base, with 13 bases lying between them. CDR3 length: 16 residues. CDR3 sequence (DNA): TGTGCCAGCAGCTTAGGGGGGAGGGGGACGAACACTGAAGCTTTCTTT. This codes for CASSLGGRGTNTEAFF.

This chain uses TRBV7-2 with TRBJ2-1; 13 nucleotides line up with TRBD2. Losses at the gene ends were 5 bases for V and 8 bases for J; bases not matched to a gene: 9. Germline V gives CDR1 SGHTA, CDR2 FQGNSA. This CDR3 is built from 16 residues. In DNA, the CDR3 is TGTGCCAGCAGCCAGATACGACTAGCGGGGGGTCATGAGCAGTTCTTC. It translates to CASSQIRLAGGHEQFF.

This chain connects TRBV7-2 to TRBJ2-5; 9 bases agree with TRBD1. This CDR3 has 16 residues. Germline V CDR1 and CDR2: SGHTA, FQGNSA. V shed 0 bases, J shed 4 bases, and the junction held 6 bases outside the gene matches. CDR3 DNA sequence: TGTGCCAGCAGCTTAGCCCCGGGACAGGGAGGAGAGACCCAGTACTTC. This sequence encodes CASSLAPGQGGETQYF.

This clonotype appeared many times. The chain employs TRBV7-3 and TRBJ2-1, with TRBD2 matching over 8 bases. CDR1 SGHTA and CDR2 FQGTGA come from the germline V gene. The CDR3 spans 16 residues. Trimming cost V 4 bases and J 7 bases; bases outside gene matches: 12. The CDR3 sequence: CASSSPTGGPGNEQFF. In nucleotides, the CDR3 is TGTGCCAGCAGCTCGCCAACGGGAGGGCCGGGGAATGAGCAGTTCTTC.